The 19 T cell receptor beta chains below were found in one sample sequenced in a study of blood T cell repertoires in COVID-19. The method was immunoSEQ multiplex PCR; TCRdb's version includes in-frame clones alone and lacks a portion of them. The table has tens of thousands of clones, under 85% seen once. The material sequenced was peripheral blood. The receptor source for this set is a human donor in a cohort sampled during active COVID-19.

CDR3 sequence (DNA): TGTGCCAGTAGCCCGTTGGGGCAGTACCAAGAGACCCAGTACTTC. Its translation: CASSPLGQYQETQYF. V and J are TRBV19 and TRBJ2-5, with D perhaps matching TRBD1 (5 bases). The CDR3 has 15 residues. V dropped 6 bases and J dropped 0 bases, with 14 bases sitting between them. CDR1 is LNHDA, CDR2 SQIVND, per germline (reference sequence).

The chain combines TRBV21-1 with TRBJ1-5; the listed D gene, TRBD1, was not tested against the DNA. TRBV21-1 constitutes a pseudogene. The CDR3 spans 17 residues. CDR3 loop: CASSEPAGGAGNQPQHF. CDR3 sequence (DNA): TGTGCCAGCAGCGAACCAGCAGGGGGAGCGGGCAATCAGCCCCAGCATTTT.

This clone was detected only once. The chain joins TRBV7-9 to TRBJ1-2; D gene unclear. Trimming shortened V by 1 base and J by 4 bases, and 13 bases separated the two germline ends. The length of the CDR3 is 15 residues. Germline V gene lookup returns CDR1 SEHNR and CDR2 FQNEAQ (reference sequence). In nucleotides, the CDR3 is TGTGCCAGCAGCTTAGATCGACACCTTATCTATGGCTACACCTTC. It codes for CASSLDRHLIYGYTF.

The sample holds a few counts of this clone. The chain uses TRBV6-5 and TRBJ2-7, with D tentatively TRBD1 (6 bases). V was shortened by 6 bases and J by 6 bases, with 12 bases between the two germline ends. Germline V gene data show CDR1 as MNHEY and CDR2 as SVGAGI. The CDR3 extends over 12 amino acids. The CDR3 DNA follows: TGTGCCAGCAGCCACAGGGAGAGCGAGCAGTACTTC. Translated: CASSHRESEQYF.

This rearrangement joins TRBV5-6 to TRBJ1-5, with TRBD1 as a possible D gene (6 bases). Germline-derived CDR1 and CDR2 are SGHDT and YYEEEE. V gave up 4 bases and J gave up 6 bases, with 17 bases separating them. There are 15 residues in the CDR3. CDR3 sequence (DNA): TGTGCCAGCAGCATAGGCACCACAGGGATTCAGCCCCAGCATTTT. Translated: CASSIGTTGIQPQHF.

The chain is built from TRBV10-3 and TRBJ2-7; 7 bases align to TRBD1. V gave up 5 bases and J gave up 3 bases; unmatched junction bases: 16. This CDR3 spans 17 amino acids. Germline V gives CDR1 ENHRY, CDR2 SYGVKD. The CDR3 DNA reads as TGTGCCATCAGTAACCCCCTGGCCGGGACAGTCCTCTACGAGCAGTACTTC. Its protein is CAISNPLAGTVLYEQYF.

The rearrangement links TRBV18 to TRBJ2-7; D is uncertain. The CDR3 runs 13 residues. Trimming took 0 bases from V and 0 from J, leaving 3 bases between them. Germline V gene sequence: CDR1 KGHSH, CDR2 LQKENI. The CDR3 DNA reads TGTGCCAGCTCACCACCAGCCTCCTACGAGCAGTACTTC. Translated, it gives CASSPPASYEQYF.

The J gene is TRBJ2-7, the V gene TRBV4-1; TRBD1 matches 8 bases. The J segment lost 6 bases and the V segment lost 2 bases, leaving 9 bases of the junction unmatched. Germline loops: CDR1 MGHRA, CDR2 YSYEKL. The CDR3 is made up of 15 amino acids. The chain's CDR3 is CASSQYPGQEVEQYF. As DNA, the CDR3 is TGCGCCAGCAGCCAATATCCGGGACAGGAGGTCGAGCAGTACTTC.

J is TRBJ2-2 and V is TRBV9, with TRBD1 as a possible D gene (5 bases). V lost 4 bases to trimming and J lost 6 bases, with 19 bases between them. Germline lookup yields CDR1 SGDLS and CDR2 YYNGEE. The CDR3 has 16 amino acids. CDR3 loop: CASSPRRGSFAGELFF. The CDR3 DNA is TGTGCCAGCAGCCCCCGAAGGGGCTCGTTTGCCGGGGAGCTGTTTTTT.

The chain employs TRBV19 and TRBJ1-3, with 8 bases aligning to TRBD1. The CDR3 runs to 15 residues. J was trimmed by 2 bases and V by 7 bases; bases with no gene match: 7. From germline, CDR1 is LNHDA and CDR2 SQIVND (reference sequence). The chain's CDR3 is CASNRNRGAGNTIYF. CDR3 nucleotides: TGTGCCAGTAATCGGAACAGGGGGGCTGGAAACACCATATATTTT.

The V call is TRBV6-1, the J call TRBJ1-1; no definite D call. The CDR3 has 13 amino acids. Trimming removed 2 bases at V and 1 base at J, with 5 bases between. Germline CDR1 MNHNS, CDR2 SASEGT. The CDR3 region is CASSERQNTEAFF. Here the CDR3 DNA reads TGTGCCAGCAGTGAACGACAGAACACTGAAGCTTTCTTT.

V is TRBV5-1 and J is TRBJ2-7; 9 bases fit TRBD1. The length of the CDR3 is 14 residues. From germline, CDR1 is SGHRS and CDR2 YFSETQ. J gave up 6 bases and V 4 bases, and 8 bases lay outside the gene matches. Here the CDR3 DNA reads TGCGCCAGCAGCCTGGGACAGGGCCCCCTCGAGCAGTACTTC. This gives the protein CASSLGQGPLEQYF.

This chain connects TRBV6-5 to TRBJ2-7, with D maybe TRBD2 (5 bases). From germline, CDR1 is MNHEY and CDR2 SVGAGI. V lost 2 bases, J lost 5 bases, and 13 bases lay in between. The CDR3 covers 14 residues. As DNA, the CDR3 is TGTGCCAGCAGTTACGTCTCGGGGTCGCACGAGCAGTACTTC. Encoded protein: CASSYVSGSHEQYF.

The rearrangement joins TRBV6-2 or TRBV6-3 to TRBJ2-5, with D perhaps TRBD1 (5 bases). CDR1 MNHEY and CDR2 SVGEGT come from the germline V gene. The CDR3 extends over 13 amino acids. Trimming took off 2 bases at V and 2 bases at J, with 6 bases between the two ends. The CDR3 DNA reads as TGTGCCAGCAGTTACGCAGGGCAAGAGACCCAGTACTTC. It yields the protein CASSYAGQETQYF.

In this sample, this clone turned up once. V is TRBV19 and J is TRBJ1-1, with D unclear. Germline CDR1 reads LNHDA; CDR2 reads SQIVND (reference sequence). The CDR3 length is 13 residues. V lost 8 bases and J 2 bases, leaving 12 bases between the germline ends. This CDR3 is CASSPLANTEAFF. In DNA form, the CDR3 reads TGTGCCAGTTCCCCCCTGGCTAACACTGAAGCTTTCTTT.

This clone turned up a few times. The chain uses TRBV6-2 or TRBV6-3 and TRBJ1-4; tentative D call: TRBD1 (5 bases). The V end lost 7 bases, the J end lost 0 bases, and 15 bases lay between the germline ends. The CDR3 runs to 16 residues. Germline CDR1 and CDR2: MNHEY and SVGEGT. The CDR3 loop is CASTPWGVATNEKLFF. In nucleotides, the CDR3 is TGTGCCAGCACCCCTTGGGGCGTCGCAACTAATGAAAAACTGTTTTTT.

V usage is TRBV12-3 or TRBV12-4 and J usage is TRBJ1-1; D might be TRBD1 (5 bases). V lost 6 bases and J 5 bases, leaving 13 bases between the germline ends. CDR3 length: 13 residues. The CDR3 bases are TGTGCCAGCAGAACACAGGAGGGGACTGAAGCTTTCTTT. Amino acid sequence: CASRTQEGTEAFF.

CDR3 region: CASSLPGMGYTF. In DNA, the CDR3 is TGTGCCAGCAGCCTTCCGGGGATGGGCTACACCTTC. The chain employs TRBV11-3 and TRBJ1-2; D is ambiguous. In germline, CDR1 is SGHNT, CDR2 YENEEA. This CDR3 is 12 amino acids long. The V gene lost 5 bases and the J gene lost 8 bases, with 12 bases spanning the gap. The entire variable domain, with the rest obtained from reference TRBV11-3 and TRBJ1-2, is as follows: EAGVVQSPRYKIIEKKQPVAFWCNPISGHNTLYWYLQNLGQGPELLIRYENEEAVDDSQLPKDRFSAERLKGVDSTLKIQPAELGDSAVYLCASSLPGMGYTFGSGTRLTVV.

The chain employs TRBV7-5 and TRBJ2-2; the D segment call TRBD2 is taken from the table without a DNA check. TRBV7-5 constitutes a pseudogene. This CDR3 region has 16 residues. In DNA, the CDR3 is TGTGTCAGAAGCTTAGGTAGCGCTACGGACGCCGGGGAGCTGTTTTTT. Protein product: CVRSLGSATDAGELFF.